These 25 T cell receptor beta chains came from one sample sequenced in a study of STAT5B mutations in CD4+ large granular lymphocyte leukemia. The data were produced by immunoSEQ multiplex PCR, yet TCRdb's version contains in-frame clones alone and is incomplete. The data contain 30,000 to 40,000 clones, 88% of them singletons. Sequencing input: CD4+ T cells from blood buffy coats. The receptors were sampled from a human donor in good health.

This chain links TRBV13 with TRBJ1-5; D is unresolved. Trimming stripped 5 bases from V and 2 bases from J, with 13 bases between. CDR3 size: 15 residues. Germline V CDR1 and CDR2: PRHDT, FYEKMQ (reference sequence). This chain's CDR3 is CASSRRSGGNQPQHF. In nucleotides, the CDR3 is TGTGCCAGCAGCCGGCGAAGTGGAGGCAATCAGCCCCAGCATTTT.

The chain carries TRBV2 and TRBJ1-2; D uncertain. V lost 3 bases and J lost 0, with 8 bases in between. Germline V lookup: CDR1 SNHLY, CDR2 FYNNEI. This CDR3 has 14 residues. The CDR3 DNA sequence: TGTGCCAGCAGTGACATTTTAGCTAACTATGGCTACACCTTC. Its protein is CASSDILANYGYTF. The variable domain in full, with the rest retrieved from reference TRBV2 and TRBJ1-2, is EPEVTQTPSHQVTQMGQEVILRCVPISNHLYFYWYRQILGQKVEFLVSFYNNEISEKSEIFDDQFSVERPDGSNFTLKIRSTKLEDSAMYFCASSDILANYGYTFGSGTRLTVV.

The chain has TRBV5-1 and TRBJ2-5; TRBD2 matches 10 bases. Looked up from germline, CDR1 is SGHRS and CDR2 is YFSETQ. V was pared by 4 bases and J by 2 bases, with 5 bases of the junction left unmatched. CDR3 length: 15 amino acids. The chain's CDR3 is CASSPGLAVQETQYF. The CDR3 region has the DNA TGCGCCAGCAGCCCCGGACTAGCGGTGCAAGAGACCCAGTACTTC.

This clone was observed a single time. The chain uses TRBV5-4 and TRBJ2-1; D unclear. In germline, CDR1 is SGHNT, CDR2 YYREEE (reference sequence). This CDR3 spans 12 amino acids. V shed 3 bases and J shed 6 bases, with 7 bases lying between them. The chain's CDR3 is CASSSPSNEQFF. CDR3 sequence (DNA): TGTGCCAGCAGCTCCCCTAGCAATGAGCAGTTCTTC.

The V gene is TRBV7-9, the J gene TRBJ2-5; no definite D call. There are 12 residues in the CDR3. V dropped 5 bases and J dropped 0 bases, with 4 bases sitting between them. Germline lookup yields CDR1 SEHNR and CDR2 FQNEAQ (reference sequence). CDR3 bases: TGTGCCAGCAGCCCGTACCAAGAGACCCAGTACTTC. Translating it yields CASSPYQETQYF.

The chain has TRBV6-5 and TRBJ1-2; the D is unclear. Germline-derived CDR1 and CDR2 are MNHEY and SVGAGI. Trimming removed 4 bases from V and 7 bases from J, with 13 bases in between. The CDR3 extends over 13 amino acids. The CDR3 coding sequence is TGTGCCAGCAGTTTCTTTCGGGTGGGTGGCTACACCTTC. The encoded protein is CASSFFRVGGYTF.

V is TRBV9 and J is TRBJ1-1; D might be TRBD1 (5 bases). The CDR3 has 15 residues. Trimming pared 6 bases from V and 1 base from J, leaving 16 bases between. CDR1 and CDR2 (germline): SGDLS, YYNGEE. The CDR3 spells CASTLSGTGNTEAFF. In nucleotides, the CDR3 is TGTGCCAGCACCTTAAGCGGGACGGGGAACACTGAAGCTTTCTTT.

This chain joins TRBV5-1 and TRBJ2-7; possible D gene TRBD2, 5 bases. Germline CDR1 and CDR2: SGHRS and YFSETQ. V lost 4 bases and J lost 2, with 10 bases in between. The CDR3 sequence is 13 residues long. The CDR3 sequence: CASSRTYTYEQYF. The CDR3 DNA follows: TGCGCCAGCAGCCGGACTTACACCTACGAGCAGTACTTC.

The V gene is TRBV18, the J gene TRBJ1-5; tentative D call: TRBD1 (5 bases). The CDR3 spans 13 residues. Germline V lookup: CDR1 KGHSH, CDR2 LQKENI. Deletions cut 3 bases from V and 7 bases from J, with 10 bases between. As DNA, the CDR3 is TGTGCCAGCTCACCGAGCAGGGAACAGCCCCAGCATTTT. It is translated as CASSPSREQPQHF.

The chain has TRBV28 and TRBJ1-3; D possibly corresponds to TRBD1 (5 bases). This CDR3 has 13 amino acids. V gave up 11 bases and J gave up 0 bases, with 11 bases separating them. Germline loops: CDR1 MDHEN, CDR2 SYDVKM. CDR3 nucleotides: TGTGCCTCAGCGGGGCACTCTGGAAACACCATATATTTT. As protein: CASAGHSGNTIYF.

The CDR3 DNA sequence: TGTGCCAGCAGCGCCAACGCCTACTCTGGAAACACCATATATTTT. Translated, it gives CASSANAYSGNTIYF. This sequence joins TRBV7-2 and TRBJ1-3, with D unresolved. Trimming took 5 bases from V and 0 from J, leaving 11 bases between them. Germline V lookup: CDR1 SGHTA, CDR2 FQGNSA. The CDR3 extends over 15 amino acids.

This clone was seen a few times. The chain recombines TRBV11-2 with TRBJ2-7; 7 positions agree with TRBD2. This CDR3 comprises 15 residues. Losses at the gene ends were 4 bases for V and 4 bases for J; bases not matched to a gene: 10. The germline CDR1 and CDR2 sequences are SGHAT and FQNNGV. Here the CDR3 reads CASSSIRGSPYEQYF. The CDR3, as DNA: TGTGCCAGCAGCTCAATTCGCGGGAGCCCGTACGAGCAGTACTTC. Supplemented by reference TRBV11-2 and TRBJ2-7, the full variable domain reads EAGVAQSPRYKIIEKRQSVAFWCNPISGHATLYWYQQILGQGPKLLIQFQNNGVVDDSQLPKDRFSAERLKGVDSTLKIQPAKLEDSAVYLCASSSIRGSPYEQYFGPGTRLTVT.

With respect to this clone: An end of the junction does not agree with germline; a read error may underlie this. J is TRBJ2-7 and V is TRBV7-3; TRBD1 agrees at 8 bases. Germline CDR1 is SGHTA and CDR2 is FQGTGA. The CDR3 consists of 10 residues. The CDR3 is CASRSGTGLF. The CDR3 DNA is TGTGCCAGCAGGTCCGGGACAGGCCTCTTC.

This rearrangement joins TRBV19 to TRBJ1-2; D unclear. The CDR3 runs to 13 residues. Germline CDR1 is LNHDA and CDR2 is SQIVND (reference sequence). The V end lost 5 bases, the J end lost 3 bases, and 10 bases lay between the germline ends. This chain's CDR3 is CASSERPDYGYTF. The CDR3 DNA follows: TGTGCCAGTAGTGAAAGACCGGACTATGGCTACACCTTC.

This clone was observed a handful of times. This rearrangement joins TRBV5-1 to TRBJ1-2; D not certain. The V gene's germline CDR1 is SGHRS and CDR2 YFSETQ. The ends were cut back, 4 bases at V and 4 bases at J, with 8 bases in the middle. This CDR3 region has 12 residues. The CDR3 DNA reads TGCGCCAGCAGCAAGGGAAGCTATGGCTACACCTTC. The encoded protein is CASSKGSYGYTF. Full variable domain (remainder filled in from reference TRBV5-1 and TRBJ1-2): KAGVTQTPRYLIKTRGQQVTLSCSPISGHRSVSWYQQTPGQGLQFLFEYFSETQRNKGNFPGRFSGRQFSNSRSEMNVSTLELGDSALYLCASSKGSYGYTFGSGTRLTVV.

This chain links TRBV7-6 with TRBJ2-5, with unresolved D. Germline loops: CDR1 SGHVS, CDR2 FNYEAQ. This CDR3 is built from 11 residues. Between the trimmed V and J ends, which lost 8 bases and 5 bases, there was a span of 9 bases. CDR3 coding DNA: TGTGCCAGCCGGTCATGGGAGACCCAGTACTTC. Translation: CASRSWETQYF.

The chain uses TRBV27 and TRBJ1-2; D remains ambiguous. V shed 6 bases and J shed 4 bases, with 15 bases lying between them. CDR1 is MNHEY and CDR2 is SMNVEV in the germline V gene (reference sequence). The CDR3 contains 14 residues. CDR3 protein: CASSRGGWGYGYTF. The CDR3 nucleotides read TGTGCCAGCAGCCGGGGAGGCTGGGGCTATGGCTACACCTTC.

This clone is a singleton in its sample. The rearrangement uses TRBV30 and TRBJ2-5; TRBD2 matches at 10 bases. Unmatched junction bases numbered 10, after V lost 0 bases and J lost 9 bases. CDR1 is GTSNPN, CDR2 SVGIG, per germline (reference sequence). The CDR3 spans 15 residues. CDR3 in amino acids: CAWSVQSGSGRPQYF. The CDR3 nucleotides read TGTGCCTGGAGTGTACAAAGTGGTAGCGGGAGGCCCCAGTACTTC.

The chain has TRBV30 and TRBJ2-3; D ambiguous. Germline values: CDR1 GTSNPN, CDR2 SVGIG (reference sequence). CDR3 length equals 11 residues. V gave up 0 bases and J gave up 5 bases, with 3 bases separating them. This CDR3 reads CAWSVQDTQYF. The CDR3 DNA sequence: TGTGCCTGGAGTGTTCAAGATACGCAGTATTTT.

The chain couples TRBV6-5 to TRBJ1-2; the D is unclear. Trimming removed 8 bases at V and 0 bases at J, with 13 bases between. The CDR3 loop spans 14 amino acids. Germline V lookup: CDR1 MNHEY, CDR2 SVGAGI. The CDR3 sequence is CASGPRVANYGYTF. CDR3 coding DNA: TGTGCCAGCGGACCACGGGTTGCTAACTATGGCTACACCTTC.

The CDR3 DNA reads TGCGCCAGCAGCTTGGATTCCGGGGGGTTAGATGGCTACACCTTC. Amino acid sequence: CASSLDSGGLDGYTF. The chain employs TRBV5-1 and TRBJ1-2, with a tentative D call TRBD1 (5 bases). The CDR3 totals 15 residues. The germline V gene encodes CDR1 SGHRS and CDR2 YFSETQ. V dropped 0 bases and J dropped 6 bases, with 15 bases sitting between them.

V is TRBV6-1 and J is TRBJ2-3, with 7 bases identical to TRBD1. The germline V gene encodes CDR1 MNHNS and CDR2 SASEGT. V shed 2 bases, J shed 2 bases, and the junction held 7 bases outside the gene matches. This CDR3 region has 16 residues. The CDR3 is CASSEISTGYTDTQYF. The CDR3 nucleotides are TGTGCCAGCAGTGAAATTTCGACAGGGTACACAGATACGCAGTATTTT.

This sequence joins TRBV30 and TRBJ2-7; D is ambiguous. The CDR3 totals 11 residues. Germline CDR1 reads GTSNPN; CDR2 reads SVGIG (reference sequence). Trimming stripped 3 bases from V and 3 bases from J, with 6 bases between. The CDR3 is CAWSSYYEQYF. The CDR3 nucleotides read TGTGCCTGGAGCTCCTACTACGAGCAGTACTTC.

The chain combines TRBV5-8 with TRBJ2-3; TRBD2 is a possible D gene (6 bases). Trimming stripped 0 bases from V and 4 bases from J, with 15 bases between. Per germline, CDR1 SGHTS and CDR2 YDEGEE. The CDR3 runs to 16 residues. The CDR3 region has the DNA TGTGCCAGCAGCTTGGAAGGACTATCCACGGCAGATACGCAGTATTTT. The encoded protein is CASSLEGLSTADTQYF. Looking up the rest from reference TRBV5-8 and TRBJ2-3 gives the full variable domain: EAGVTQSPTHLIKTRGQQATLRCSPISGHTSVYWYQQALGLGLQFLLWYDEGEERNRGNFPPRFSGRQFPNYSSELNVNALELEDSALYLCASSLEGLSTADTQYFGPGTRLTVL.

This clone came up once. V is TRBV12-5 and J is TRBJ2-1; 13 bases align to TRBD2. The germline V gene encodes CDR1 LGHNT and CDR2 FRNRAP. Trimming cost V 6 bases and J 10 bases; bases outside gene matches: 9. The CDR3 runs to 15 residues. CDR3 protein: CASGRTSGRAGEQFF. The CDR3 DNA follows: TGTGCTAGTGGCCGAACTAGCGGGAGGGCCGGGGAGCAGTTCTTC.